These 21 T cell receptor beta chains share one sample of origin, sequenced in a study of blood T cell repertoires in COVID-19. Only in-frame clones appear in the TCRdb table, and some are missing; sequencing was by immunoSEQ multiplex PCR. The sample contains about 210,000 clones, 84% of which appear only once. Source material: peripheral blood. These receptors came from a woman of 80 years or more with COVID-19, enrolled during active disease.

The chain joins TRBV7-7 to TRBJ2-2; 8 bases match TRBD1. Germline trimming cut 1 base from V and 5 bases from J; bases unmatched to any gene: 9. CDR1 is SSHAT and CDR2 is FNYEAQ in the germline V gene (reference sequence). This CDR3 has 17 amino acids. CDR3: CASSLDRDRQRTGELFF. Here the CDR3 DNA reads TGTGCCAGCAGCTTAGACCGGGACAGGCAACGGACCGGGGAGCTGTTTTTT.

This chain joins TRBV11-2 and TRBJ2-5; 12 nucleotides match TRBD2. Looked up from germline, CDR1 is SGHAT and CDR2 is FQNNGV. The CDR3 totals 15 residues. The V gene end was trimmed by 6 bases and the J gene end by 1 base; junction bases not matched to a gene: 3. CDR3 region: CASSSTSGGQETQYF. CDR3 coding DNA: TGTGCCAGCAGTTCGACTAGCGGGGGCCAAGAGACCCAGTACTTC.

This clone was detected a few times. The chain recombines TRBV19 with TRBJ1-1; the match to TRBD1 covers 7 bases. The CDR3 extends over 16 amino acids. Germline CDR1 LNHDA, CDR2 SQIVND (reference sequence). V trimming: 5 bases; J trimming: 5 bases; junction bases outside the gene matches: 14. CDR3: CASSRLRQGQRTEAFF. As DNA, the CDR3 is TGTGCCAGTAGTCGCCTCCGACAGGGCCAAAGAACTGAAGCTTTCTTT.

The CDR3 protein is CASEGGNQPQHF. The CDR3 nucleotides are TGTGCCAGCGAGGGGGGCAATCAGCCCCAGCATTTT. The chain has TRBV28 and TRBJ1-5; D possibly corresponds to TRBD1 (6 bases). The CDR3 is 12 residues long. V was cut by 8 bases and J by 2 bases, with 7 bases left in between. Germline CDR1 and CDR2: MDHEN and SYDVKM.

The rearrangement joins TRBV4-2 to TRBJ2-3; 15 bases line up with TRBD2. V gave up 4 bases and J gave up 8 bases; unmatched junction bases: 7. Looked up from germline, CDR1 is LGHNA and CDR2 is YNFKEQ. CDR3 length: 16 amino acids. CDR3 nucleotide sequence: TGTGCCAGCAGCCTTGGGACTAGCGGGGGGCGGGGTACGCAGTATTTT. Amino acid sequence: CASSLGTSGGRGTQYF.

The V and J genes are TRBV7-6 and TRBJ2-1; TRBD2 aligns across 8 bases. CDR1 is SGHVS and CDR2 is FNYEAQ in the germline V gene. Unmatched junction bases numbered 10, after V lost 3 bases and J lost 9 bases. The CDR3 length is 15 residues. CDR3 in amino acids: CASSLTSAVSLEQFF. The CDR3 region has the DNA TGTGCCAGCAGCTTGACTAGCGCCGTCTCTCTTGAGCAGTTCTTC.

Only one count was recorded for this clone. The CDR3 sequence: CASSPAVVEAFF. The CDR3 DNA reads TGTGCCAGCAGCCCGGCGGTGGTTGAAGCTTTCTTT. The V gene is TRBV6-5, the J gene TRBJ1-1, with unresolved D. Germline CDR1 is MNHEY and CDR2 is SVGAGI. V was trimmed by 6 bases and J by 7 bases, leaving 12 bases between them. This CDR3 has 12 residues.

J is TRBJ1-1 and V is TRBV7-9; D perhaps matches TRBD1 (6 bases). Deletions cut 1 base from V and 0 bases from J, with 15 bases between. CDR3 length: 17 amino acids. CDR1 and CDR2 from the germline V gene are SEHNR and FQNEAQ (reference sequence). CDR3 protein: CASSLDRGQLLNTEAFF. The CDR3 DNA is TGTGCCAGCAGCTTAGATAGGGGACAACTTTTGAACACTGAAGCTTTCTTT.

Written as DNA, the CDR3 is TGTGCCAGCAGTGAGGGCCCCCAGCGGGGCTATGGCTACACCTTC. This codes for CASSEGPQRGYGYTF. The genes are TRBV2 and TRBJ1-2; D gene uncertain. The V gene lost 3 bases and the J gene lost 4 bases, with 15 bases spanning the gap. This CDR3 has 15 residues. CDR1 and CDR2 from the germline V gene are SNHLY and FYNNEI.

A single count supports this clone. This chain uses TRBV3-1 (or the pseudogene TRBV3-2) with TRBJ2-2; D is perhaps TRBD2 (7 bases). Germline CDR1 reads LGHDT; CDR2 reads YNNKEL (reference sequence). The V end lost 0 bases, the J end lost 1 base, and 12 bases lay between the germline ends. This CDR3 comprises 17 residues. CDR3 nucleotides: TGTGCCAGCAGCCAAGAAGGGGGGGCAGGGAACACCGGGGAGCTGTTTTTT. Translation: CASSQEGGAGNTGELFF.

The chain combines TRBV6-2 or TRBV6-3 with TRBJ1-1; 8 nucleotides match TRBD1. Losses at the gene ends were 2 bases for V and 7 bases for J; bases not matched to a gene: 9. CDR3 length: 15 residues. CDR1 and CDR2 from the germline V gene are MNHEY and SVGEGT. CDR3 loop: CASSYEDRAALEAFF. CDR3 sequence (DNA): TGTGCCAGCAGTTACGAGGACAGGGCTGCCCTTGAAGCTTTCTTT.

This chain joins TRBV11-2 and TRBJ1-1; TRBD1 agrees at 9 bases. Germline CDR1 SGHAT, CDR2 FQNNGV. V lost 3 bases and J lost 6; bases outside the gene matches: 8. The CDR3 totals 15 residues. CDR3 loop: CASSFDGTGIPEAFF. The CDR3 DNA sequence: TGTGCCAGCAGCTTCGATGGGACAGGGATCCCTGAAGCTTTCTTT.

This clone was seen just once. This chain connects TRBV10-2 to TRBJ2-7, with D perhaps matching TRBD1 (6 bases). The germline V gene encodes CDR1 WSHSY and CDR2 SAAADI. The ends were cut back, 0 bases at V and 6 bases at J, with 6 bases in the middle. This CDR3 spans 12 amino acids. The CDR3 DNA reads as TGCGCCAGCAGTGAGTCAGGGGGCGAGCAGTACTTC. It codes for CASSESGGEQYF.

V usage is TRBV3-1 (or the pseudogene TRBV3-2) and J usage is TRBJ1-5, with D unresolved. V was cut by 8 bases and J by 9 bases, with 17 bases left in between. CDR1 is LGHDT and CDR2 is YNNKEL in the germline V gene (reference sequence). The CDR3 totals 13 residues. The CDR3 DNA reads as TGTGCCAGCTCTCTGGGAGTGTTGGGGCCCCAGCATTTT. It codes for CASSLGVLGPQHF.

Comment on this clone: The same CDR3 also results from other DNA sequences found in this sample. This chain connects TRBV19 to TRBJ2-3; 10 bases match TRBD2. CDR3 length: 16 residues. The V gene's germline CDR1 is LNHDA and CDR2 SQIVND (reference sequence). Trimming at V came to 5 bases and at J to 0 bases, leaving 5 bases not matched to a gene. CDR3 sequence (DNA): TGTGCCAGTAGTCCTAGACTAGCGGGCAGCACAGATACGCAGTATTTT. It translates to CASSPRLAGSTDTQYF.

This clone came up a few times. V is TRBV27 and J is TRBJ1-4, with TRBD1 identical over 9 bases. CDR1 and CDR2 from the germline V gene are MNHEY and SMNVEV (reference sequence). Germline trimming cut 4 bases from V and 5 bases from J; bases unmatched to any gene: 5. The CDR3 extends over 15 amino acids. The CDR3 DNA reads TGTGCCAGCAGTTCACAGGGGGCGGAAAATGAAAAACTGTTTTTT. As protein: CASSSQGAENEKLFF.

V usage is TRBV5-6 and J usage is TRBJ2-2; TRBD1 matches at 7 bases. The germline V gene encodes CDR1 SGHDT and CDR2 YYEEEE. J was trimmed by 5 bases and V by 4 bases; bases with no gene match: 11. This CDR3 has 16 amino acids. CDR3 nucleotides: TGTGCCAGCAGCGCCTGGGACAGCGGTCGGACCGGGGAGCTGTTTTTT. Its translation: CASSAWDSGRTGELFF.

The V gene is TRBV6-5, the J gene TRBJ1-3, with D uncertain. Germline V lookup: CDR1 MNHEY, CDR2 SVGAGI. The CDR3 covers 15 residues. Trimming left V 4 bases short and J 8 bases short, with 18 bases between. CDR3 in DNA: TGTGCCAGCAGTTCGTCATCGGGGTTTAGGGACACCATATATTTT. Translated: CASSSSSGFRDTIYF.

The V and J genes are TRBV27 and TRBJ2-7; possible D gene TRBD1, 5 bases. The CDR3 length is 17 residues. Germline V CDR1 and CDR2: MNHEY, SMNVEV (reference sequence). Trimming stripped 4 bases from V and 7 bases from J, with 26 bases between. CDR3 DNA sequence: TGTGCCAGCAGTTCAGGGTGTGCAGGCCCATCGGCTCGGGAGCAGTACGTC. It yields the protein CASSSGCAGPSAREQYV.

CDR3 DNA sequence: TGTGCCAGCAGTGAACCCCAGCGGAGGACCGAGCAGTACTTC. Translated, it gives CASSEPQRRTEQYF. This chain joins TRBV6-1 and TRBJ2-7, with D tentatively TRBD2 (5 bases). Germline CDR1 reads MNHNS; CDR2 reads SASEGT. Between the trimmed V and J ends, which lost 2 bases and 6 bases, there was a span of 14 bases. This CDR3 spans 14 amino acids.

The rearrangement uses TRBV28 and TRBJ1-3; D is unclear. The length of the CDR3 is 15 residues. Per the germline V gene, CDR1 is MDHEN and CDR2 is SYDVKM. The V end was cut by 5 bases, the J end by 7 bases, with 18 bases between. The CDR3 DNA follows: TGTGCCAGCAGTCAAAGGGTCGGACTTAGGAACACCATATATTTT. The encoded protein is CASSQRVGLRNTIYF.